What follows describes a single T cell receptor beta chain. Its antigen is unknown. TCRdb re-called the RT-PCR reads through MiXCR, storing one row per CDR3 protein. The sample shows a few hundred thousand distinct CDR3 sequences, around 15% of them seen only once. These data belong to a study of response to subunit inactivated influenza vaccine. Overall study results and limits: Few additional T cells are recruited per seasonal influenza vaccination, authors suggested.

The CDR3 loop spans 18 amino acids. Between the trimmed V and J ends, which lost 4 bases and 2 bases, there was a span of 24 bases. In germline, CDR1 is SGHDT, CDR2 YYEEEE. The sequenced sample was PBMCs from blood, obtained approximately 12 days after vaccination. The clonotype comes from a man over 45 who received an inactivated influenza vaccine. The chain employs TRBV5-6 and TRBJ2-5; D gene ambiguous. CDR3 bases: TGTGCCAGCAGCCCGACCTCCTGGGAAAACGCATTTCAAGAGACCCAGTACTTC. This sequence encodes CASSPTSWENAFQETQYF.